The entry that follows covers one T cell receptor (beta chain) sequence. The source of the sample is a study of blood T cell repertoires in COVID-19. TCRdb keeps only in-frame clones here, not all; method: immunoSEQ multiplex PCR. The sample has 450,000 to 500,000 clones, around 85% seen once; the top ten hold approximately 2.9%. The CDR3 length is 15 residues. Germline V CDR1 and CDR2: SGHTA, FQGNSA. V lost 5 bases to trimming and J lost 0 bases; unmatched junction nucleotides: 4. The sample was peripheral blood. The sequence was collected from a human donor in a cohort sampled during active COVID-19. The gene calls are TRBV7-2 and TRBJ2-3; 8 bases agree with TRBD2. The CDR3 nucleotides read TGTGCCAGCAGCCGCTCTAGCGGGAGCACAGATACGCAGTATTTT. Its protein is CASSRSSGSTDTQYF. Full variable domain (rest looked up from reference TRBV7-2 and TRBJ2-3): GAGVSQSPSNKVTEKGKDVELRCDPISGHTALYWYRQSLGQGLEFLIYFQGNSAPDKSGLPSDRFSAERTGGSVSTLTIQRTQQEDSAVYLCASSRSSGSTDTQYFGPGTRLTVL.